Reported below is one T cell receptor (beta chain). The CDR3 runs to 15 residues. Germline values: CDR1 SGHNT, CDR2 YYREEE (reference sequence). J lost 3 bases, V lost 4 bases, and 10 bases had no gene match. This sample is part of a study of blood T cell repertoires in COVID-19. Study at large: Both acute and convalescent COVID-19 samples were obtained from the United States, Italy and Spain. T cells, B-cell-depleted T cells, or PBMCs supplied cDNA or gDNA.

Per the original data handling: Amplification from reference gene primers served as the basis for estimated nucleated cell counts. Sequenced by immunoSEQ multiplex PCR; TCRdb stores in-frame clones only, minus some. That table gives V, J and clone size, and the DNA gave D and trimming. This table holds 150,000 to 190,000 clones, 76% found once. J is TRBJ2-7 and V is TRBV5-4; 7 positions match TRBD1. The receptor comes from a woman of 80 years or more with acute or convalescent COVID-19. The sequenced material came from peripheral blood. In nucleotides, the CDR3 is TGTGCCAGCAGCCCACCGGGACAGCAGATCTACGAGCAGTACTTC. This sequence encodes CASSPPGQQIYEQYF.